The subject of this entry is one T cell receptor beta chain. Its cognate antigen is unknown. After removal of 7 bases from V and 1 base from J, the junction contained 5 bases not matched to a gene. The CDR3 has 15 amino acids. Germline assignment: CDR1 MNHEY and CDR2 SVGAGI. Researchers ran the PCR with 60 Vbeta and 13 Jbeta primers. Sequenced by immunoSEQ multiplex PCR; TCRdb stores in-frame clones only, minus some. This sample's table reports around 64,000 clones. The data stem from a study of cytomegalovirus exposure and HLA in healthy donors. Findings and limits, study-wide: As a later analysis revealed, the rate of TCR association differed by HLA locus, with DRB1 most and HLA-C fewest. In an earlier analysis, most TCR beta V segments were productive about 87% or about 30% of the time. In vitro, three CMV-associated chains proved specific for CMV antigens.

Nominally healthy donors provided the samples, though records likely missed some immune exposures. The clonotype originates from a female donor in good health and CMV-seropositive. Specimen: PBMCs. The gene calls are TRBV6-5 and TRBJ2-2, with 8 bases identical to TRBD2. The CDR3 spells CASIRGGLNTGELFF. As DNA, the CDR3 is TGTGCCAGCATCCGGGGGGGCCTGAACACCGGGGAGCTGTTTTTT.